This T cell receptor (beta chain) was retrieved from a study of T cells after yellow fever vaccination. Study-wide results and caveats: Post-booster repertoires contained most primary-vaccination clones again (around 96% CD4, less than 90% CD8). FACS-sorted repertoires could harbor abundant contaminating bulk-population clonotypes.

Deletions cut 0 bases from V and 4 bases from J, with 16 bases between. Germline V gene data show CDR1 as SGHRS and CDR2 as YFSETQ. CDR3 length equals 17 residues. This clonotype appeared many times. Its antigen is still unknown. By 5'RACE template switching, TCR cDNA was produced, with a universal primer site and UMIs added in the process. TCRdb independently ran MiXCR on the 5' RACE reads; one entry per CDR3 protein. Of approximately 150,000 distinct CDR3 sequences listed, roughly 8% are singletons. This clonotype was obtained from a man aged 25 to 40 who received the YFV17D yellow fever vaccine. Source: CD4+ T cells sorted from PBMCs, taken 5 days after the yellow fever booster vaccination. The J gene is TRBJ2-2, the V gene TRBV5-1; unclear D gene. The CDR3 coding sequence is TGCGCCAGCAGCTTGGAAGCCCCTACCTCGGGCACCGGGGAGCTGTTTTTT. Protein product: CASSLEAPTSGTGELFF.